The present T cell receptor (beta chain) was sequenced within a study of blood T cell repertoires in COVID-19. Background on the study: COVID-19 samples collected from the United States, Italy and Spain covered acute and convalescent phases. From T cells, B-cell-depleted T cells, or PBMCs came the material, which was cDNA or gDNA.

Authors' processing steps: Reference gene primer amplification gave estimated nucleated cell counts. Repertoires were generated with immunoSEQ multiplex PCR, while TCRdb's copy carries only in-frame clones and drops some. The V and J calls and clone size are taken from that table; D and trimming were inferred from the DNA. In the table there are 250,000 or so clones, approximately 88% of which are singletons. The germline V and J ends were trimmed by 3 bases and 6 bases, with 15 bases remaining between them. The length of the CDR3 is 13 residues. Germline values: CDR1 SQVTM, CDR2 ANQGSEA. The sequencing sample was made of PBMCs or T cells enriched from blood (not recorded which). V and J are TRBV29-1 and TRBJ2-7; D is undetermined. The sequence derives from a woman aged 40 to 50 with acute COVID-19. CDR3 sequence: CSVEASSSAEQYF. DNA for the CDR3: TGCAGCGTTGAGGCATCCTCCTCTGCCGAGCAGTACTTC.